The 31 T cell receptor beta chains reported below all come from one sample, sequenced in a study of metastatic and nonmetastatic thyroid tumors. Thyroid surgery had not been preceded by any treatment in any patient. MiXCR reprocessed the PCR reads for TCRdb. This table holds 60,000 to 85,000 clones, 18% found once. The specimen sequenced was blood. All receptors derive from a female donor with papillary thyroid cancer or a benign thyroid nodule (not recorded which). Some clones in this sample may be carry-over from other donors' samples.

This clone was recorded many times. V and J are TRBV19 and TRBJ2-2; D might be TRBD1 or TRBD2, each matching 6 bases. The CDR3 spans 13 residues. V lost 5 bases and J lost 6, with 10 bases in between. Looked up from germline, CDR1 is LNHDA and CDR2 is SQIVND (reference sequence). The CDR3: CASSSEGAGELFF. DNA of the CDR3: TGTGCCAGTAGTTCGGAGGGGGCCGGGGAGCTGTTTTTT.

About this clone: Since the CDR3 does not end with the conserved phenylalanine or tryptophan, this likely comes from a read error. The V gene is TRBV6-1, the J gene TRBJ1-3; weak D call: TRBD1 (5 bases). The CDR3 has 14 amino acids. CDR1 and CDR2 from the germline V gene are MNHNS and SASEGT. V lost 6 bases, J lost 3 bases, and 12 bases lay in between. CDR3 residues: CASRSDKDGNTIYL. DNA of the CDR3: TGTGCCAGCAGATCGGACAAGGATGGAAACACCATATATCTT.

The table lists this clone with many counts. The J gene is TRBJ1-1, the V gene TRBV3-1, with 7 bases that match TRBD1. Germline values: CDR1 LGHDT, CDR2 YNNKEL (reference sequence). This CDR3 has 12 residues. Germline trimming cut 4 bases from V and 8 bases from J; bases unmatched to any gene: 4. In DNA, the CDR3 is TGTGCCAGCAGCCTCCCGGACAGGGAAGCTTTCTTT. Amino acid sequence: CASSLPDREAFF.

In regard to this clone: This clone may be a read error of a much larger clone one base away. The chain has TRBV7-9 and TRBJ1-5; D remains ambiguous. The CDR3 totals 15 residues. Germline assignment: CDR1 SEHNR and CDR2 FQNEAQ (reference sequence). CDR3 DNA: TGTGCCAGCATCTTAGGATCGGGAGACAATCAGCCCCAGCATTTT. Its protein product is CASILGSGDNQPQHF.

This clone was found many times. Other DNA sequences from this sample encode an identical CDR3 as well. V and J are TRBV27 and TRBJ1-1; TRBD1 is a possible D gene (5 bases). Trimming removed 4 bases from V and 5 bases from J, with 5 bases in between. This CDR3 is built from 11 residues. Looked up from germline, CDR1 is MNHEY and CDR2 is SMNVEV (reference sequence). The CDR3 DNA is TGTGCCAGCAGTTGGGGGACTGAAGCTTTCTTT. As protein: CASSWGTEAFF.

This clone was counted many times. The chain uses TRBV7-2 and TRBJ2-7, with 8 bases lining up with TRBD2. Germline loops: CDR1 SGHTA, CDR2 FQGNSA. The CDR3 is 14 amino acids. V lost 8 bases to trimming and J lost 7 bases; unmatched junction nucleotides: 13. CDR3 residues: CASSPAGGVLEQYF. Here the CDR3 DNA reads TGTGCCAGCTCCCCCGCGGGAGGTGTGTTAGAGCAGTACTTC. Full variable domain (rest looked up from reference TRBV7-2 and TRBJ2-7): GAGVSQSPSNKVTEKGKDVELRCDPISGHTALYWYRQSLGQGLEFLIYFQGNSAPDKSGLPSDRFSAERTGGSVSTLTIQRTQQEDSAVYLCASSPAGGVLEQYFGPGTRLTVT.

This clone has ten or more counts. CDR3 DNA: TGTGCCAGCAGCCCCTTACGTGGTTACAATGAGCAGTTCTTC. This sequence encodes CASSPLRGYNEQFF. The chain recombines TRBV7-9 with TRBJ2-1; D ambiguous. There are 14 residues in the CDR3. V lost 5 bases, J lost 4 bases, and 12 bases lay in between. Germline-derived CDR1 and CDR2 are SEHNR and FQNEAQ (reference sequence).

The chain recombines TRBV11-3 with TRBJ1-2; a possible D gene is TRBD1 (5 bases). Germline loops: CDR1 SGHNT, CDR2 YENEEA. This CDR3 has 16 residues. The V and J ends lost 7 bases and 6 bases respectively, with 24 bases between them. CDR3 nucleotides: TGTGCCAGCATCCCAGTATTGGGACGGGCTAGCCATGGCTACACCTTC. This translates into CASIPVLGRASHGYTF. Filled out from reference TRBV11-3 and TRBJ1-2, the complete variable domain reads EAGVVQSPRYKIIEKKQPVAFWCNPISGHNTLYWYLQNLGQGPELLIRYENEEAVDDSQLPKDRFSAERLKGVDSTLKIQPAELGDSAVYLCASIPVLGRASHGYTFGSGTRLTVV.

This clone turned up a few times. V usage is TRBV28 and J usage is TRBJ1-2; D unclear. Trimming stripped 5 bases from V and 6 bases from J, with 10 bases between. The germline V gene encodes CDR1 MDHEN and CDR2 SYDVKM. The CDR3 runs to 12 residues. The chain's CDR3 is CASSDEEDGYTF. The CDR3 DNA reads as TGTGCCAGCAGTGACGAGGAGGATGGCTACACCTTC.

Many counts were recorded for this clone. The chain joins TRBV20-1 to TRBJ1-2; no clear D. In germline, CDR1 is DFQATT, CDR2 SNEGSKA (reference sequence). Trimming left V 0 bases short and J 7 bases short, with 12 bases between. The CDR3 sequence is 13 residues long. The CDR3 loop is CSARDGEASGYTF. CDR3 DNA sequence: TGCAGTGCTAGAGATGGGGAGGCGAGTGGCTACACCTTC.

This clone was seen many times. This chain connects TRBV20-1 to TRBJ1-2; 9 bases map to TRBD1. Trimming took 0 bases from V and 4 from J; bases not matched to a gene: 3. The germline CDR1 and CDR2 sequences are DFQATT and SNEGSKA (reference sequence). CDR3 length: 14 amino acids. The CDR3 loop is CSARDRDRVYGYTF. Written as DNA, the CDR3 is TGCAGTGCTAGAGATCGGGACAGGGTCTATGGCTACACCTTC.

This clone was detected ten times or more. This rearrangement joins TRBV5-6 to TRBJ2-1; D not certain. Trimming shortened V by 1 base and J by 9 bases, and 26 bases separated the two germline ends. CDR1 and CDR2 (germline): SGHDT, YYEEEE. The CDR3 totals 18 residues. The CDR3 DNA sequence: TGTGCCAGCAGCTTGCGTTTCTCCAGGATTTACACCGCCGGTGAGCAGTTCTTC. This codes for CASSLRFSRIYTAGEQFF.

This clone was detected ten times or more. This chain links TRBV2 with TRBJ1-1; 9 bases agree with TRBD1. CDR1 is SNHLY and CDR2 is FYNNEI in the germline V gene. The V gene end was trimmed by 7 bases and the J gene end by 4 bases; junction bases not matched to a gene: 7. The CDR3 covers 14 residues. The CDR3 reads CASTSDRGVTEAFF. DNA of the CDR3: TGTGCCAGCACCTCGGACAGGGGTGTCACTGAAGCTTTCTTT.

This clone has ten or more counts. This chain connects TRBV6-1 to TRBJ1-1; D ambiguous. From germline, CDR1 is MNHNS and CDR2 SASEGT. CDR3 length: 12 amino acids. Trimming removed 6 bases at V and 1 base at J, with 6 bases between. The CDR3 spells CASRWGNTEAFF. CDR3 bases: TGTGCCAGCAGGTGGGGGAACACTGAAGCTTTCTTT.

This clone turned up a few times. V gene TRBV7-2 combines with J gene TRBJ1-1; possibly TRBD1 for D (6 bases). The V and J ends lost 6 bases and 5 bases respectively, with 13 bases between them. CDR1 is SGHTA and CDR2 is FQGNSA in the germline V gene. The CDR3 is 13 residues long. CDR3 sequence: CASSYRVDTEAFF. For the CDR3, the DNA is TGTGCCAGCAGTTACAGGGTTGATACTGAAGCTTTCTTT.

This clone was seen only a few times. At one boundary the junction diverges from the germline segment, which might be a read error. Other DNA variants within this sample encode the same CDR3. The V gene is TRBV5-6, the J gene TRBJ1-2, with D possibly TRBD1 on 6 matching bases. This CDR3 comprises 14 residues. Germline V lookup: CDR1 SGHDT, CDR2 YYEEEE. The CDR3 nucleotides read TGTGCAAGCAGCCCCTTTTATGCAGGGGATGGCTACACCTTC. Protein product: CASSPFYAGDGYTF.

CDR3 coding DNA: TGTGCCAGCGGACTAGCTAGCACAGATACGCAGTATTTT. Its translation is CASGLASTDTQYF. The genes are TRBV6-1 and TRBJ2-3, with 8 bases matching TRBD2. Germline assignment: CDR1 MNHNS and CDR2 SASEGT. The CDR3 spans 13 residues. Trimming removed 8 bases from V and 0 bases from J; junction bases left unmatched: 1.

V and J are TRBV11-2 and TRBJ2-2; weak D call: TRBD2 (6 bases). Germline CDR1 reads SGHAT; CDR2 reads FQNNGV. The CDR3 has 15 residues. Trimming pared 1 base from V and 5 bases from J, leaving 11 bases between. CDR3 loop: CASSLGTGETGELFF. Written as DNA, the CDR3 is TGTGCCAGCAGCTTAGGGACGGGAGAAACCGGGGAGCTGTTTTTT.

In its sample, this clone was seen many times. V gene TRBV27 combines with J gene TRBJ2-1, with 8 bases that match TRBD2. Germline V gene lookup returns CDR1 MNHEY and CDR2 SMNVEV (reference sequence). The CDR3 is made up of 16 amino acids. V dropped 2 bases and J dropped 2; count of bases not matched to a gene: 5. CDR3 sequence reads: CASSLIRGGTYNEQFF. CDR3 bases: TGTGCCAGCAGTTTAATACGCGGGGGGACCTACAATGAGCAGTTCTTC.

Note on this clone: This same CDR3 is encoded by further DNA sequences in the sample. The rearrangement uses TRBV5-5 and TRBJ1-1; D unclear. Germline CDR1 is SGHKS and CDR2 is YYEKEE (reference sequence). This CDR3 spans 12 amino acids. V was trimmed by 4 bases and J by 6 bases, leaving 10 bases between them. CDR3 sequence (DNA): TGTGCCAGCAGCCCTGGTTTGGCTGAAGCTTTCTTT. It encodes CASSPGLAEAFF.

As regards this clone: A much larger clone differs by one base, so this may be a read error. The V call is TRBV20-1, the J call TRBJ1-2, with 7 positions matching TRBD1. Germline V gene data show CDR1 as DFQATT and CDR2 as SNEGSKA (reference sequence). The CDR3 spans 14 residues. Germline trimming cut 7 bases from V and 4 bases from J; bases unmatched to any gene: 12. CDR3 region: CSGSRNRGGYGYTF. CDR3 nucleotide sequence: TGCAGTGGCAGTCGTAACAGGGGCGGCTATGGCTACACCTTC.

This clone was observed many times. The chain employs TRBV20-1 and TRBJ1-1; D is unclear. V gave up 5 bases and J gave up 1 base, with 5 bases separating them. Germline lookup yields CDR1 DFQATT and CDR2 SNEGSKA (reference sequence). The CDR3 spans 11 residues. The CDR3 sequence: CSAEENTEAFF. The CDR3 DNA reads TGCAGTGCTGAGGAGAACACTGAAGCTTTCTTT.

This clone occurred a few times. The chain carries TRBV27 and TRBJ1-6; D is uncertain. This CDR3 comprises 14 residues. Germline V gives CDR1 MNHEY, CDR2 SMNVEV (reference sequence). V lost 3 bases to trimming and J lost 6 bases, with 9 bases between them. The DNA of the CDR3 is TGTGCCAGCAGTTTTCGGCAGGTTAATTCACCCCTCCACTTT. It encodes CASSFRQVNSPLHF.

With regard to this clone: A read error may produce the germline difference seen at one junction end. The CDR3 nucleotides are TGTGCCTCGAGTAGGACTGCGAACACTGAAGCTTTCTTT. As protein: CASSRTANTEAFF. V is TRBV30 and J is TRBJ1-1; unclear D gene. The CDR3 contains 13 residues. Per germline, CDR1 GTSNPN and CDR2 SVGIG (reference sequence).

This clone was counted at least ten times. The J gene is TRBJ2-2, the V gene TRBV20-1; D is perhaps TRBD1 (6 bases). V was pared by 7 bases and J by 3 bases, with 9 bases between. This CDR3 has 12 amino acids. Germline CDR1 and CDR2: DFQATT and SNEGSKA (reference sequence). CDR3 coding DNA: TGCAGTGGGTCAGGGGACACCGGGGAGCTGTTTTTT. It translates to CSGSGDTGELFF.

This chain uses TRBV30 with TRBJ2-7; D is unresolved. This CDR3 is built from 11 residues. V was trimmed by 3 bases and J by 5 bases, leaving 8 bases between them. CDR1 is GTSNPN, CDR2 SVGIG, per germline (reference sequence). CDR3 sequence reads: CAWSLSDEQYF. The CDR3 nucleotides are TGTGCCTGGAGCCTATCCGACGAGCAGTACTTC.

This clone appeared a few times. The chain carries TRBV27 and TRBJ1-3; D perhaps matches TRBD1 (6 bases). The CDR3 loop spans 16 amino acids. V was clipped by 0 bases and J by 0 bases, with 9 bases between them. CDR1 and CDR2 (germline): MNHEY, SMNVEV (reference sequence). In DNA, the CDR3 is TGTGCCAGCAGTTTATCCGCAGGGGACTCTGGAAACACCATATATTTT. Translating gives CASSLSAGDSGNTIYF.

This clone appeared many times. CDR3 amino acids: CSAGQGAISGANVLTF. Here the CDR3 DNA reads TGCAGTGCGGGACAGGGGGCGATATCTGGGGCCAACGTCCTGACTTTC. The chain has TRBV20-1 and TRBJ2-6; 12 bases are shared with TRBD1. After removal of 6 bases from V and 1 base from J, the junction contained 4 bases not matched to a gene. The CDR3 has 16 residues. Germline V gene data show CDR1 as DFQATT and CDR2 as SNEGSKA (reference sequence).

V is TRBV5-5 and J is TRBJ1-6; D is uncertain. V was trimmed by 0 bases and J by 10 bases, leaving 8 bases between them. Germline-derived CDR1 and CDR2 are SGHKS and YYEKEE (reference sequence). This CDR3 spans 13 amino acids. DNA for the CDR3: TGTGCCAGCAGCTTGGTAAGGAGCTCACCCCTCCACTTT. Its translation: CASSLVRSSPLHF.

Notes on this clone: A junction boundary mismatches the germline segment, possibly from a read error. The J gene is TRBJ2-1, the V gene TRBV11-2; D is tentatively TRBD1 or TRBD2 (5 bases each). The CDR3 sequence is 13 residues long. CDR1 SGHAT and CDR2 FQNNGV come from the germline V gene. CDR3 sequence: CASSIDFARGQFF. The CDR3 DNA reads TGTGCCAGCAGCATAGATTTCGCGAGGGGGCAGTTCTTC.

The V and J genes are TRBV20-1 and TRBJ2-3; 8 bases are a match to TRBD1. CDR1 DFQATT and CDR2 SNEGSKA come from the germline V gene (reference sequence). V shed 1 base, J shed 0 bases, and the junction held 6 bases outside the gene matches. The CDR3 spans 16 residues. The CDR3, as DNA: TGCAGTGCTAGAGTGGGACAGGTAACTAGCACAGATACGCAGTATTTT. Its protein product is CSARVGQVTSTDTQYF.